Listed below are T cell receptor beta chains from one sample, sequenced in a study of blood T cell repertoires in COVID-19. The repertoire was sequenced with immunoSEQ multiplex PCR; TCRdb's copy has only in-frame clones and lacks some. The sample lists tens of thousands of clones; about four fifths were seen once. The specimen sequenced was peripheral blood. These receptors were obtained from a man aged 65 to 85 with acute or convalescent COVID-19. CDR3s include the opening cysteine and the closing phenylalanine or tryptophan. D genes are given only for firm matches. Clone size, where shown, is once, few, many, or a class for clones that have expanded.

TRBJ2-5 . TRBD1 13 TRBV6-6 TGTGCCAGCAGCGGACAGGCGGAGGAGACCCAGTACTTC CASSGQAEETQYF
TRBJ1-1 . TRBD1 15 TRBV7-9 TGTGCCAGCAGCTTAGGAGACAGGGTGGGCACTGAAGCTTTCTTT CASSLGDRVGTEAFF
TRBJ2-1 . TRBD2 16 TRBV6-6 TGTGCCAGCAGTTCAACGGGACTAGCGGATTACAATGAGCAGTTCTTC CASSSTGLADYNEQFF
TRBJ2-2 . TRBD1 16 TRBV11-1 TGTGCCAGCAGCTGGGGACAGGGGATGAACACCGGGGAGCTGTTTTTT CASSWGQGMNTGELFF
TRBJ2-7 . TRBD2 13 TRBV11-2 TGTGCCAGCAGCCTTACTAGCGGGAGCGAGCAGTACTTC CASSLTSGSEQYF
TRBJ2-7 . TRBD1 15 TRBV10-3 TGTGCCATCAGTGAGAGACAGGGGGGCTCCTACGAGCAGTACTTC CAISERQGGSYEQYF
TRBJ2-5 . TRBD2 14 TRBV30 TGTGCCTGGAAGCTAGCGGGATTTCAAGAGACCCAGTACTTC CAWKLAGFQETQYF
TRBJ2-4 once . 13 TRBV30 TGTGCCTGGGACACAGGGGGGGGGAACATTCAGTACTTC CAWDTGGGNIQYF
TRBJ1-3 . . 10 TRBV2 TGTGCCAGCAGCCCCGACACCATATATTTT CASSPDTIYF
TRBJ2-5 once . 18 TRBV7-6 TGTGCCAGCAGCCCAGTACCAGGTTCAGGGGCCTTAGGGGAGACCCAGTACTTC CASSPVPGSGALGETQYF
TRBJ1-4 few . 15 TRBV28 TGTGCCAGCAGTCCCCTCCTGGGAGGGGGAGCAAAACTGTTTTTT CASSPLLGGGAKLFF
TRBJ1-2 . . 14 TRBV19 TGTGCCAGTAAGCGGCCTGACGGAGACTATGGCTACACCTTC CASKRPDGDYGYTF
TRBJ2-1 . TRBD2 19 TRBV7-6 TGTGCCAGCAGCTTACGGTTACAGGGACTAGCGGATTTCTACAATGAGCAGTTCTTC CASSLRLQGLADFYNEQFF
TRBJ2-2 . TRBD2 16 TRBV7-6 TGTGCCAGCAGCATGACTAGCGGGGAAATCACCGGGGAGCTGTTTTTT CASSMTSGEITGELFF
TRBJ2-5 . TRBD2 12 TRBV30 TGTGCCTGGGATAGCGGGCAAGAGACCCAGTACTTC CAWDSGQETQYF
TRBJ1-5 few . 14 TRBV10-3 TGTGCCATCAGTGAGTCGGGTCGCGGGCAGCCCCAGCATTTT CAISESGRGQPQHF
TRBJ2-2 . . 16 TRBV5-5 TGTGCCAGCAGCTGGGGGGGCGGGGTGGACACCGGGGAGCTGTTTTTT CASSWGGGVDTGELFF
TRBJ1-5 . . 14 TRBV10-3 TGTGCCATCAGTGAGTCACCAGATTATCAGCCCCAGCATTTT CAISESPDYQPQHF
TRBJ2-1 . TRBD2 17 TRBV4-2 TGTGCCAGCAGCCAAGTCACTAGCGGGAGCTCCTACAATGAGCAGTTCTTC CASSQVTSGSSYNEQFF
TRBJ1-1 . TRBD1 15 TRBV18 TGTGCCAGCTCACCACAGAGGGGGCGGAACACTGAAGCTTTCTTT CASSPQRGRNTEAFF
TRBJ2-5 . . 14 TRBV4-1 TGCGCCAGCAGCCAGGAAAGCGGCCGGGAGACCCAGTACTTC CASSQESGRETQYF
TRBJ2-7 . . 15 TRBV14 TGTGCCAGCAGCAGTTTTACAGGGATCGGCTACGAGCAGTACTTC CASSSFTGIGYEQYF